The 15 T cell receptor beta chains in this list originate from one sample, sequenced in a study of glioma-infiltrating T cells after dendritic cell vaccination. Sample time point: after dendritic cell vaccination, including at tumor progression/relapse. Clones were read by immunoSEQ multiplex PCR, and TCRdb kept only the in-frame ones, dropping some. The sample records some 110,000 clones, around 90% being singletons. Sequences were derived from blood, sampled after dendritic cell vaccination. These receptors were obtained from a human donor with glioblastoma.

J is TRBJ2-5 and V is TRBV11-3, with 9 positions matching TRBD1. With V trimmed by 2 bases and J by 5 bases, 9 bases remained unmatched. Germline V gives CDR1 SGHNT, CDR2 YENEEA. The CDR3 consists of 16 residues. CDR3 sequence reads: CASSLNGQGTHETQYF. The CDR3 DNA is TGTGCCAGCAGCTTAAACGGACAGGGGACCCACGAGACCCAGTACTTC. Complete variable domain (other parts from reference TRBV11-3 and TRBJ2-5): EAGVVQSPRYKIIEKKQPVAFWCNPISGHNTLYWYLQNLGQGPELLIRYENEEAVDDSQLPKDRFSAERLKGVDSTLKIQPAELGDSAVYLCASSLNGQGTHETQYFGPGTRLLVL.

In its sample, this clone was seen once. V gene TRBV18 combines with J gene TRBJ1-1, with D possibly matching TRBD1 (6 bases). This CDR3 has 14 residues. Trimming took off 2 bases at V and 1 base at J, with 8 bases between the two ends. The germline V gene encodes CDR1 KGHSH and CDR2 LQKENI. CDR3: CASSPKTGNTEAFF. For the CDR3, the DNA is TGTGCCAGCTCACCAAAGACAGGGAACACTGAAGCTTTCTTT.

This CDR3 is CASSEEETGVSPLHF. The CDR3 DNA follows: TGTGCCAGCAGTGAAGAGGAGACAGGGGTTTCACCCCTCCACTTT. The chain uses TRBV2 and TRBJ1-6; TRBD1 matches at 8 bases. From germline, CDR1 is SNHLY and CDR2 FYNNEI. The CDR3 is made up of 15 amino acids. The ends lost 1 base at V and 9 bases at J; junction bases unmatched: 5.

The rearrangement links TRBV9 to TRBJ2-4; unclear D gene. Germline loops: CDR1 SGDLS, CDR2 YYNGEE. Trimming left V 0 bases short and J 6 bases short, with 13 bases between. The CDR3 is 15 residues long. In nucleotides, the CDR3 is TGTGCCAGCAGCGTAGCTGACCACCAGGCAAACATTCAGTACTTC. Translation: CASSVADHQANIQYF.

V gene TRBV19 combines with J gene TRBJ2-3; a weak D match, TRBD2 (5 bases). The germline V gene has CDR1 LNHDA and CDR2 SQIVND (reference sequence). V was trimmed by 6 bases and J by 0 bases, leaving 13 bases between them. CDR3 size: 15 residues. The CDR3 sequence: CASSLGLTSTDTQYF. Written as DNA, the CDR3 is TGTGCCAGTAGCCTTGGACTCACCAGCACAGATACGCAGTATTTT. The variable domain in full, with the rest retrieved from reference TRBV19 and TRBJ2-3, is DGGITQSPKYLFRKEGQNVTLSCEQNLNHDAMYWYRQDPGQGLRLIYYSQIVNDFQKGDIAEGYSVSREKKESFPLTVTSAQKNPTAFYLCASSLGLTSTDTQYFGPGTRLTVL.

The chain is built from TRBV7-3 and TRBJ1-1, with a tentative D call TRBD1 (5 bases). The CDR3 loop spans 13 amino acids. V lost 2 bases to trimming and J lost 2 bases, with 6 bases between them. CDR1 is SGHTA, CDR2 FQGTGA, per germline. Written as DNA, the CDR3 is TGTGCCAGCAGCTTAGACAGAAACACTGAAGCTTTCTTT. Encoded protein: CASSLDRNTEAFF.

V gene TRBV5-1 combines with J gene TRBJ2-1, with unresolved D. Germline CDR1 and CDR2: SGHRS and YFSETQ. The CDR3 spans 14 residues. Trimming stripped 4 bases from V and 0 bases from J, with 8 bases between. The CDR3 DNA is TGCGCCAGCAGCGAGGTGAGCTCCTACAATGAGCAGTTCTTC. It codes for CASSEVSSYNEQFF.

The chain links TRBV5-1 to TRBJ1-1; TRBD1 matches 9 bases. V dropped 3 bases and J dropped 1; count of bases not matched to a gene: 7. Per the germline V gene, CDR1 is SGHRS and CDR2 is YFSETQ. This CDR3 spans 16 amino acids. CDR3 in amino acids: CASSSRPGQGNTEAFF. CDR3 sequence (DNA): TGCGCCAGCAGCTCACGCCCGGGACAGGGGAACACTGAAGCTTTCTTT.

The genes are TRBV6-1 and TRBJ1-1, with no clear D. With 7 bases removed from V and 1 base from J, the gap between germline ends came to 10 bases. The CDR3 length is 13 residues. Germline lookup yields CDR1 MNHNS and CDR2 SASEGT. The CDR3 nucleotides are TGTGCCAGCAATCTCGGTGGGAACACTGAAGCTTTCTTT. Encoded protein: CASNLGGNTEAFF.

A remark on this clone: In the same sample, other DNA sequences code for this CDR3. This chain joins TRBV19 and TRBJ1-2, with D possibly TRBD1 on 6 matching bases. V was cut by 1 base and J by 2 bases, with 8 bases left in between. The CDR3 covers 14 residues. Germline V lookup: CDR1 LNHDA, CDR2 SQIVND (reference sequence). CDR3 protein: CASSIGQGNYGYTF. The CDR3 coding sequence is TGTGCCAGTAGTATAGGGCAGGGGAACTATGGCTACACCTTC.

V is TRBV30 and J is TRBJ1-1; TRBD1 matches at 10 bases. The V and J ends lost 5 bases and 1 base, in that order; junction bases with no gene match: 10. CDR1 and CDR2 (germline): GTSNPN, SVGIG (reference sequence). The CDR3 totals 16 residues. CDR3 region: CAWQPGQGNPNTEAFF. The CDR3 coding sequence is TGTGCCTGGCAACCGGGACAGGGGAACCCGAACACTGAAGCTTTCTTT.

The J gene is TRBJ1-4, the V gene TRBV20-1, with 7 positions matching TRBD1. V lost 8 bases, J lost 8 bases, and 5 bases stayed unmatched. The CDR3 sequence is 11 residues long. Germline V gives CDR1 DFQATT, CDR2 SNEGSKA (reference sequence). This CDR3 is CSLQGDEKLFF. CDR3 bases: TGCAGTCTTCAGGGGGACGAAAAACTGTTTTTT.

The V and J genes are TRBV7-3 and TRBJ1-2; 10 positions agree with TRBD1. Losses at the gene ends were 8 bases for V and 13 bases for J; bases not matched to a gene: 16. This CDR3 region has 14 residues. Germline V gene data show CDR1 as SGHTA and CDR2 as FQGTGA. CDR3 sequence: CASRALLGTGAITF. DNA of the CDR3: TGTGCCAGCCGAGCCCTTCTCGGGACAGGGGCAATCACCTTC.

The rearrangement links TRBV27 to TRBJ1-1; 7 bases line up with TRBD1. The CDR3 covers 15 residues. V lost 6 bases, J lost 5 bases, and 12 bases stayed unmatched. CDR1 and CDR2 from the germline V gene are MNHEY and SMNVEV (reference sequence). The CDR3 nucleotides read TGTGCCAGCAGGGACATAGGCCAGGGGGGTACTGAAGCTTTCTTT. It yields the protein CASRDIGQGGTEAFF.

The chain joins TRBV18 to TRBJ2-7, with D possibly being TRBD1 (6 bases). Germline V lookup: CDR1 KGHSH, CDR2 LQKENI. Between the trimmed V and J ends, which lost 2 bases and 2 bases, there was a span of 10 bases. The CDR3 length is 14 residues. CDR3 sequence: CASSPAGDPYEQYF. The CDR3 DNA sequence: TGTGCCAGCTCACCAGCAGGGGACCCCTACGAGCAGTACTTC.